Included here is one T cell receptor beta chain sequence, with context. The CDR3 covers 14 residues. Germline CDR1 reads SGHTA; CDR2 reads FQGNSA. V lost 7 bases, J lost 10 bases, and 20 bases lay in between. The sample is drawn from a study of blood T cell repertoires in COVID-19. The wider study: Material from acute and convalescent COVID-19 was sourced from the United States, Italy and Spain.

Sequenced by immunoSEQ multiplex PCR; TCRdb stores in-frame clones only, minus some. This sample yields 150,000 or so clones, of which around 82% are seen a single time; approximately 6.8% belongs to the top ten. The J gene is TRBJ2-1, the V gene TRBV7-2; D ambiguous. The TCR originated in a woman in her 40s with COVID-19, enrolled during active disease. Sample: peripheral blood. The CDR3: CASTLHPAAREQFF. In DNA form, the CDR3 reads TGTGCCAGCACCCTACATCCGGCCGCTAGGGAGCAGTTCTTC.